The 9 T cell receptor beta chains in this list originate from one sample, sequenced in a study of cytomegalovirus exposure and HLA in healthy donors. The PCR contained 60 Vbeta and 13 Jbeta primers. The data were produced by immunoSEQ multiplex PCR, yet TCRdb's version contains in-frame clones alone and is incomplete. The sample yields a few hundred thousand clones, less than 85% seen once. Specimen: PBMCs. The receptors were sampled from a girl aged 2 to 10 in good health and CMV-seronegative.

The V gene is TRBV7-2, the J gene TRBJ1-5; unclear D gene. Trimming cost V 3 bases and J 6 bases, with 9 bases left between them. Germline lookup yields CDR1 SGHTA and CDR2 FQGNSA. The CDR3 sequence is 13 residues long. CDR3 in DNA: TGTGCCAGCAGCTTCCGGAGGAGTCAGCCCCAGCATTTT. This encodes CASSFRRSQPQHF. The entire variable domain, with the rest obtained from reference TRBV7-2 and TRBJ1-5, is as follows: GAGVSQSPSNKVTEKGKDVELRCDPISGHTALYWYRQSLGQGLEFLIYFQGNSAPDKSGLPSDRFSAERTGGSVSTLTIQRTQQEDSAVYLCASSFRRSQPQHFGDGTRLSIL.

The chain recombines TRBV5-6 with TRBJ1-1; no clear D. Germline CDR1 and CDR2: SGHDT and YYEEEE. Trimming removed 0 bases at V and 3 bases at J, with 9 bases between. The CDR3 spans 14 residues. This chain's CDR3 is CASSLGYTYTEAFF. In nucleotides, the CDR3 is TGTGCCAGCAGCTTGGGGTATACTTACACTGAAGCTTTCTTT.

This rearrangement joins TRBV6-1 to TRBJ1-1, with a weak D call TRBD1 (5 bases). Germline V CDR1 and CDR2: MNHNS, SASEGT. The CDR3 consists of 14 residues. Trimming shortened V by 4 bases and J by 3 bases, and 12 bases separated the two germline ends. This CDR3 reads CASSVGGGDTEAFF. In DNA, the CDR3 is TGTGCCAGCAGTGTGGGGGGAGGTGACACTGAAGCTTTCTTT.

The V and J genes are TRBV5-6 and TRBJ2-5, with 13 bases matching TRBD2. The V and J ends lost 3 bases and 9 bases, in that order; junction bases with no gene match: 8. Germline lookup yields CDR1 SGHDT and CDR2 YYEEEE. This CDR3 has 15 amino acids. The CDR3 nucleotides are TGTGCCAGCAGCTCCACTAGCGGGAGGGGTGGGGCCCAGTACTTC. This encodes CASSSTSGRGGAQYF.

The CDR3 coding sequence is TGTGCCTGGGGCGGTGCGAGCTCCTACGAGCAGTACTTC. This gives the protein CAWGGASSYEQYF. The chain couples TRBV30 to TRBJ2-5, with D unclear. TRBJ2-7 matches the DNA end more closely, so the J call is doubtful. Germline CDR1 GTSNPN, CDR2 SVGIG (reference sequence). The CDR3 sequence is 13 residues long.

The chain employs TRBV7-2 and TRBJ1-4; 9 nucleotides align to TRBD1. Per the germline V gene, CDR1 is SGHTA and CDR2 is FQGNSA. The CDR3 extends over 13 amino acids. Trimming cost V 5 bases and J 11 bases; bases outside gene matches: 6. This CDR3 is CASSLPDRGKLFF. CDR3 DNA sequence: TGTGCCAGCAGCCTACCGGACAGGGGCAAACTGTTTTTT.

The chain is built from TRBV25-1 and TRBJ2-7, with 12 bases identical to TRBD2. Germline lookup yields CDR1 MGHDK and CDR2 SYGVNS. V lost 4 bases and J lost 3; bases outside the gene matches: 7. This CDR3 spans 16 amino acids. CDR3 DNA sequence: TGTGCCAGCAGTGGTACTAGCGGGGGGATCTTCTACGAGCAGTACTTC. Translation gives CASSGTSGGIFYEQYF.

The V and J genes are TRBV21-1 and TRBJ1-4. TRBV21-1 is recorded as a pseudogene. The CDR3 covers 18 residues. The CDR3 reads CASSKSRSGLATNEKLFF. The CDR3 DNA sequence: TGTGCCAGCAGCAAAAGTAGGTCGGGACTTGCAACTAATGAAAAACTGTTTTTT.

The chain carries TRBV5-1 and TRBJ2-6; D may be TRBD2 (6 bases). V was cut by 8 bases and J by 4 bases, with 16 bases left in between. The CDR3 loop spans 15 amino acids. Germline CDR1 and CDR2: SGHRS and YFSETQ. This chain's CDR3 is CASAPSGVGANVLTF. Here the CDR3 DNA reads TGCGCCAGTGCCCCATCGGGGGTCGGGGCCAACGTCCTGACTTTC.